Listed below are T cell receptor beta chains from one sample, sequenced in a study of early T cells in non-severe SARS-CoV-2 infection. Each CDR3 protein is one row after TCRdb ran MiXCR on the 5' RACE reads. The sample lists roughly 57,000 distinct CDR3 sequences, less than 15% occurring once. The sample in question was whole blood, obtained at baseline. All receptors come from an adult who was a healthcare worker with PCR-confirmed SARS-CoV-2 infection or an uninfected control (not recorded which). Both conserved end residues are part of each CDR3. The D gene is left open where the match is weak. Size is stated for part of the rows, as once, few or many counts, or as a class when the clone is expanded.

CDR3nt,CDR3aa,j_gene,abundance,v_gene,d_gene
TGTGCCAGCAGTTATCCCCCAGGGAGTACGTGGGGCAATGAGCAGTTCTTC,CASSYPPGSTWGNEQFF,TRBJ2-1,-,TRBV6-2/TRBV6-3,-
TGCAGCGCCGGACAGGAGGGCACTGAAGCTTTCTTT,CSAGQEGTEAFF,TRBJ1-1,medium-sized,TRBV29-1,TRBD1
TGCAGTGCGTGGACTAGCGGGGGACGCACAGATACGCAGTATTTT,CSAWTSGGRTDTQYF,TRBJ2-3,many,TRBV20-1,TRBD2
TGTGCCAGCAGCGTATCCGGGACAGGGGTCTGGGAGCAGTACTTC,CASSVSGTGVWEQYF,TRBJ2-7,many,TRBV7-6,TRBD1
TGTGCCAGCAGCTCTCCCAGGGGCGGACTGTCAAATGAGCAGTTCTTC,CASSSPRGGLSNEQFF,TRBJ2-1,-,TRBV7-6,-
TGTGCCAGCAGTCGCGCGCTGACAGGCCGGAGCTCTGGAAACACCATATATTTT,CASSRALTGRSSGNTIYF,TRBJ1-3,-,TRBV6-1,-
TGTGCCAGCACCTATTGGACAGGGGTAGAGTCCTACGAGCAGTACTTC,CASTYWTGVESYEQYF,TRBJ2-7,many,TRBV12-3/TRBV12-4,TRBD1
TGTGCCAGCAGTCCCACCCGAGGGGGTAGAGAGACCCAGTACTTC,CASSPTRGGRETQYF,TRBJ2-5,few,TRBV27,-
TGCGCCAGCAGCCAAGAGCGACTAGGGGGCGTGTATGAGCAGTTCTTC,CASSQERLGGVYEQFF,TRBJ2-1,few,TRBV4-3,-
TGTGCCAGCAGTGTAGAATATAATTCACCCCTCCACTTT,CASSVEYNSPLHF,TRBJ1-6,few,TRBV12-3/TRBV12-4,-
TGTGCCAGCACCACCAAAGACAGACTCTATGGCTACACCTTC,CASTTKDRLYGYTF,TRBJ1-2,many,TRBV7-9,-
TGTGCCAGCAGCATGACAGGGGTGTTCTCCTACAATGAGCAGTTCTTC,CASSMTGVFSYNEQFF,TRBJ2-1,few,TRBV11-3,TRBD1
TGTGCCAGCAGCTTATCGGGCAGCTCTGGAAACACCATATATTTT,CASSLSGSSGNTIYF,TRBJ1-3,-,TRBV7-6,-
TGTGCCAGCAGTTTAGTTAGGCCAACAGATACGCAGTATTTT,CASSLVRPTDTQYF,TRBJ2-3,-,TRBV27,-
TGTGCCAGCAGCCTTTTATTGGGACAGGGTAATTCACCCCTCCACTTT,CASSLLLGQGNSPLHF,TRBJ1-6,-,TRBV12-3/TRBV12-4,TRBD1
TGTGCCAGCAGCTTGGGGGTACAGGGAGGGGAAAAACTGTTTTTT,CASSLGVQGGEKLFF,TRBJ1-4,-,TRBV7-6,-
TGTGCCAGCAGCTTTTGGACCAAGCCCCTCTACGAGCAGTACTTC,CASSFWTKPLYEQYF,TRBJ2-7,-,TRBV5-6,-
TGTGCCAGCAGCTTAGAAGGGTTTAGCGGGAGTAAGTATGAGCAGTTCTTC,CASSLEGFSGSKYEQFF,TRBJ2-1,-,TRBV7-8,TRBD2
TGTGCCAGCAGTCCTACCCAAGGGGGGGGCAATCAGCCCCAGCATTTT,CASSPTQGGGNQPQHF,TRBJ1-5,-,TRBV5-5,-
TGTGCCAGCAGCCCCGCTCCACAGGGGACAGATACGCAGTATTTT,CASSPAPQGTDTQYF,TRBJ2-3,-,TRBV12-3/TRBV12-4,TRBD1
TGTGCCAGCAGTTTATCTCTGAACTCTGGGGCCAACGTCCTGACTTTC,CASSLSLNSGANVLTF,TRBJ2-6,few,TRBV28,-
TGTGCCAGCAGCTTAGCGAGGAATGAGCAGTTCTTC,CASSLARNEQFF,TRBJ2-1,many,TRBV11-2,-
TGTGCCAGCTCACCAGGGCGGGCAGGGAATTATGGCTACACCTTC,CASSPGRAGNYGYTF,TRBJ1-2,-,TRBV18,-
TGCAGTGCTAGAAAGGGGGCAGAAGAGCAGTTCTTC,CSARKGAEEQFF,TRBJ2-1,many,TRBV20-1,TRBD1
TGTGCCAGTAGTATAAAATCTAGCGGGAGTTCCTACAATGAGCAGTTCTTC,CASSIKSSGSSYNEQFF,TRBJ2-1,-,TRBV19,TRBD2
TGTGCCAGCAGTCGACAGGGAAGCTATGGCTACACCTTC,CASSRQGSYGYTF,TRBJ1-2,few,TRBV6-5,TRBD1
TGTGCCAGCAGTTTAGCGGAGGGGATAGATACGCAGTATTTT,CASSLAEGIDTQYF,TRBJ2-3,-,TRBV12-3/TRBV12-4,-
TGCAGCGTTGACGGCAATGGGAGGACTGAGCAGTTCTTC,CSVDGNGRTEQFF,TRBJ2-1,-,TRBV29-1,-
TGTGCCAGCAGGGGGGACAGGGGTGTTGCTACTAGCGGGAGAAATGAGCAGTTCTTC,CASRGDRGVATSGRNEQFF,TRBJ2-1,many,TRBV28,-
TGTGCCAGCGCTACGCAGGGCAATTTTGGCTACACCTTC,CASATQGNFGYTF,TRBJ1-2,few,TRBV7-2,-
TGTGCCAGCAGTCCCAGAACTAGCGGGAGAAAGGACGAGCAGTTCTTC,CASSPRTSGRKDEQFF,TRBJ2-1,few,TRBV12-3/TRBV12-4,TRBD2
TGCGCCAGCAGTCCCGGGACAGGGATTGAAGCTTTCTTT,CASSPGTGIEAFF,TRBJ1-1,few,TRBV23-1,TRBD1
TGTGCCAGCTCACCACCAGGACTAGCGGGAGGTCCCTTTCCCACCGGGGAGCTGTTTTTT,CASSPPGLAGGPFPTGELFF,TRBJ2-2,-,TRBV18,TRBD2
TGTGCCAGCAGAGTGAAACTGACAGATACGCAGTATTTT,CASRVKLTDTQYF,TRBJ2-3,-,TRBV7-8,-
TGTGCCAGCAGCCCCCGACAGGGGGCTGGCTACACCTTC,CASSPRQGAGYTF,TRBJ1-2,-,TRBV7-2,TRBD1
TGCAGTGCCCTCAGGGGCGGGAGCTTCCAAGAGACCCAGTACTTC,CSALRGGSFQETQYF,TRBJ2-5,-,TRBV20-1,-
TGTGCCAGCAGTTTCGTTCGGTTCCTCTATGGCTACACCTTC,CASSFVRFLYGYTF,TRBJ1-2,many,TRBV28,-
TGTGCCAGCAGACCGGGACTAGCGGGGCCAGAGACCCAGTACTTC,CASRPGLAGPETQYF,TRBJ2-5,few,TRBV6-6,TRBD2
TGTGCCAGCAGTTTTGGAAGGCCTGGGGCCAACGTCCTGACTTTC,CASSFGRPGANVLTF,TRBJ2-6,many,TRBV28,-
TGTGCCAGCAGCAGGACCGCTAACACCGGGGAGCTGTTTTTT,CASSRTANTGELFF,TRBJ2-2,few,TRBV11-2,-
TGTGCCAGCAGTTTAGCGCCCGGGGTGGCTTCACCCCTCCACTTT,CASSLAPGVASPLHF,TRBJ1-6,many,TRBV12-3/TRBV12-4,-
TGTGCCATCAGTGATCTGGTGAATTCACCCCTCCACTTT,CAISDLVNSPLHF,TRBJ1-6,few,TRBV10-3,-
TGTGCCAGCAGTGAAGGGGGGCACACTGAAGCTTTCTTT,CASSEGGHTEAFF,TRBJ1-1,few,TRBV6-1,-
TGTGCCAGTAGTAGGACCCAGACAGATACGCAGTATTTT,CASSRTQTDTQYF,TRBJ2-3,few,TRBV19,-
TGCAGCGCCAGGGAGATGAACATTCAGTACTTC,CSAREMNIQYF,TRBJ2-4,few,TRBV29-1,-
TGTGCCAGCAGTTTAACGGGGGAGAGCTCTGGAAACACCATATATTTT,CASSLTGESSGNTIYF,TRBJ1-3,many,TRBV12-3/TRBV12-4,-
TGCAGTGCGGTAGGGGGTCGAGAGACCCAGTACTTC,CSAVGGRETQYF,TRBJ2-5,few,TRBV20-1,-
TGTGCCAGCAGCCGCACGCACAGGGGGGCGACCGGGGAGCTGTTTTTT,CASSRTHRGATGELFF,TRBJ2-2,few,TRBV7-2,TRBD1
TGCAGTGCGCACCGGGACAGAATGAACACTGAAGCTTTCTTT,CSAHRDRMNTEAFF,TRBJ1-1,few,TRBV20-1,TRBD1
TGCAGTGCTAGAGATATCACACTAGCCCAGAGGGGGGATACGCAGTATTTT,CSARDITLAQRGDTQYF,TRBJ2-3,many,TRBV20-1,-
TGCAGTGCTTGGGGCTACACCTTC,CSAWGYTF,TRBJ1-2,few,TRBV20-1,-
TGTGCCAGCAGTTTTCTAGGACAAGAGACCCAGTACTTC,CASSFLGQETQYF,TRBJ2-5,few,TRBV12-3/TRBV12-4,-
TGTGCCAGCAGCAACAGGGTTCAGCCCCAGCATTTT,CASSNRVQPQHF,TRBJ1-5,-,TRBV7-9,-
TGTGCCAGCTCACCTGTTCACGGGAATACCGGGGAGCTGTTTTTT,CASSPVHGNTGELFF,TRBJ2-2,few,TRBV18,-